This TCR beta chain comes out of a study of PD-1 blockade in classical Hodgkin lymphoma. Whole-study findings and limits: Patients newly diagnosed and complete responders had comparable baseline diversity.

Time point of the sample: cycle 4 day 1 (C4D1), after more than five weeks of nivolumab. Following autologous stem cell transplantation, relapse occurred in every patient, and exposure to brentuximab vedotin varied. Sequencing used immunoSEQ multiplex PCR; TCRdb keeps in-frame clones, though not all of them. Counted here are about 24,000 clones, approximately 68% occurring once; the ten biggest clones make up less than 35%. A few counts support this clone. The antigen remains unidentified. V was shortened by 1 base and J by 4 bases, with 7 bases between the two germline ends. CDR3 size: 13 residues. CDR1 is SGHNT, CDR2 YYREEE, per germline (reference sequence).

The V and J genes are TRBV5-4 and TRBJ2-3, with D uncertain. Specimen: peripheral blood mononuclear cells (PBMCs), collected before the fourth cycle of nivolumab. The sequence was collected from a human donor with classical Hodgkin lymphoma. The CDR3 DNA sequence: TGTGCCAGCAGCTTGCGGGTTTCAGATACGCAGTATTTT. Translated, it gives CASSLRVSDTQYF.